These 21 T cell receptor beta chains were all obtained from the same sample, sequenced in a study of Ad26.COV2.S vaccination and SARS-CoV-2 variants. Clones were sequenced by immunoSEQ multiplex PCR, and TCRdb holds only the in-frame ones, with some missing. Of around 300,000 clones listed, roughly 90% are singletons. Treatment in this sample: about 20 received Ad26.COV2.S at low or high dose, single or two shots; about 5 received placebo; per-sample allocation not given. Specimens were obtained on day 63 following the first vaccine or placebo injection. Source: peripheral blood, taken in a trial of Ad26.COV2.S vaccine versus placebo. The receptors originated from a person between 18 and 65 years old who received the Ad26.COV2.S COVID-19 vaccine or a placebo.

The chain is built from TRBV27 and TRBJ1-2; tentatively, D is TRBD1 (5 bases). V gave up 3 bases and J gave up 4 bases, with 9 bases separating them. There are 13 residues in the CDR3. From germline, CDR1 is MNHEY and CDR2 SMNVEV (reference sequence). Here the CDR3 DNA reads TGTGCCAGCAGTTTCAGCAGGGTCTATGGCTACACCTTC. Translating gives CASSFSRVYGYTF.

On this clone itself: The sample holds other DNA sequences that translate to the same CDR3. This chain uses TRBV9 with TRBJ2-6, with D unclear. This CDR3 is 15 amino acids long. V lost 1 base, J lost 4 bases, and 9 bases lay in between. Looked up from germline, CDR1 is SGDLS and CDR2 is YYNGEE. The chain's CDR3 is CASSVTGSGANVLTF. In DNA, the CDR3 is TGTGCCAGCAGCGTAACTGGGTCCGGGGCCAACGTCCTGACTTTC. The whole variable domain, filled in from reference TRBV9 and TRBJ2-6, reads DSGVTQTPKHLITATGQRVTLRCSPRSGDLSVYWYQQSLDQGLQFLIQYYNGEERAKGNILERFSAQQFPDLHSELNLSSLELGDSALYFCASSVTGSGANVLTFGAGSRLTVL.

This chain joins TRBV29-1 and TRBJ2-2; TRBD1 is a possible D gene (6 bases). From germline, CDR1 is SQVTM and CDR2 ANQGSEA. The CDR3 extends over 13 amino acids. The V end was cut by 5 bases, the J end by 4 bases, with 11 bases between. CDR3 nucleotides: TGCAGCGTTTGCCGACAGGTCACCGGGGAGCTGTTTTTT. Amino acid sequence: CSVCRQVTGELFF.

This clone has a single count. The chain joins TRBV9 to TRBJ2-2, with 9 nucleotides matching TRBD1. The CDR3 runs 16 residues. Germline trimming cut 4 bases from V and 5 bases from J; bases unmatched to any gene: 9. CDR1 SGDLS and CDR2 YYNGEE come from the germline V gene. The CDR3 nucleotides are TGTGCCAGCAGCTGGAGAGGACAGGGGCCAACCGGGGAGCTGTTTTTT. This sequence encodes CASSWRGQGPTGELFF.

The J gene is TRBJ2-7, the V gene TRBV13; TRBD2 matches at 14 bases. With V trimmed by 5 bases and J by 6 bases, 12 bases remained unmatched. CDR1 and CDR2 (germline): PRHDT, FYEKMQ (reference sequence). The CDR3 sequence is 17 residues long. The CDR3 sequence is CASSTGTSGSWVSEQYF. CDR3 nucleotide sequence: TGTGCCAGCAGCACCGGGACTAGCGGGAGCTGGGTAAGCGAGCAGTACTTC.

The CDR3 sequence: CASSGGQVNTGELFF. The CDR3 coding sequence is TGTGCCAGCTCTGGGGGACAGGTCAACACCGGGGAGCTGTTTTTT. J is TRBJ2-2 and V is TRBV18, with TRBD1 matching over 8 bases. Trimming took 6 bases from V and 2 from J; bases not matched to a gene: 5. The CDR3 extends over 15 amino acids. Looked up from germline, CDR1 is KGHSH and CDR2 is LQKENI. The full variable domain, in which reference TRBV18 and TRBJ2-2 provide the parts outside the CDR3, is NAGVMQNPRHLVRRRGQEARLRCSPMKGHSHVYWYRQLPEEGLKFMVYLQKENIIDESGMPKERFSAEFPKEGPSILRIQQVVRGDSAAYFCASSGGQVNTGELFFGEGSRLTVL.

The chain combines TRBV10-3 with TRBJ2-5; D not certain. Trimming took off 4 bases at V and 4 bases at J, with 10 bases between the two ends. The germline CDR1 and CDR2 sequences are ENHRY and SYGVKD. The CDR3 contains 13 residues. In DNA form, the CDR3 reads TGTGCCATCAGTGGAGGCAAGGGAGAGACCCAGTACTTC. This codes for CAISGGKGETQYF.

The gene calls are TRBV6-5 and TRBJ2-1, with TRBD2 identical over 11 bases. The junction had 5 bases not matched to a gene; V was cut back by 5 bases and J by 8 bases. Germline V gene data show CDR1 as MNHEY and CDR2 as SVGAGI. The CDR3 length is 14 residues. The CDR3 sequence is CASSLRTSGYEQFF. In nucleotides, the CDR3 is TGTGCCAGCAGTCTCCGGACTAGCGGGTATGAGCAGTTCTTC.

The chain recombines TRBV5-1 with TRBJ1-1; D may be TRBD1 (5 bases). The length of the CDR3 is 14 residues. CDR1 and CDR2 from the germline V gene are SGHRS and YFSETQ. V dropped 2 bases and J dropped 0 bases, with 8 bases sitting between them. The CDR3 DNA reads TGCGCCAGCAGCTTTCAGGGTGTGAACACTGAAGCTTTCTTT. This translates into CASSFQGVNTEAFF. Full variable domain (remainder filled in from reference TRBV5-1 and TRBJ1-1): KAGVTQTPRYLIKTRGQQVTLSCSPISGHRSVSWYQQTPGQGLQFLFEYFSETQRNKGNFPGRFSGRQFSNSRSEMNVSTLELGDSALYLCASSFQGVNTEAFFGQGTRLTVV.

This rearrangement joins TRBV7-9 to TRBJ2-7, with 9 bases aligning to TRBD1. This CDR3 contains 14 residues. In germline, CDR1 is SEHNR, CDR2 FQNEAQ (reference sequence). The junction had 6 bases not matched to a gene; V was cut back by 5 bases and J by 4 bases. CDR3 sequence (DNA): TGTGCCAGCAGCGACGGGACAGGGAGTTACGAGCAGTACTTC. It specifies CASSDGTGSYEQYF.

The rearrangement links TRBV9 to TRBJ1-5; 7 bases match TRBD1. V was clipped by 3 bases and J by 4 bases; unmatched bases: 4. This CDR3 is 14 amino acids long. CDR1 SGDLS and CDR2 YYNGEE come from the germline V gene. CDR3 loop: CASSGGQTNQPQHF. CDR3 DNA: TGTGCCAGCAGCGGGGGACAGACTAATCAGCCCCAGCATTTT.

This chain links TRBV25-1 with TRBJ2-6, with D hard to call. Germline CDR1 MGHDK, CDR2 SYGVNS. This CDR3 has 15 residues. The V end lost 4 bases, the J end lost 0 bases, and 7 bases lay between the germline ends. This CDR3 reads CASSVLASGANVLTF. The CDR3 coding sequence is TGTGCCAGCAGTGTGCTTGCCTCTGGGGCCAACGTCCTGACTTTC.

DNA of the CDR3: TGTGCCAGCAGAGGGACGCGCGAAAAACTGTTTTTT. Protein sequence: CASRGTREKLFF. This chain links TRBV2 with TRBJ1-4; TRBD1 might be the D (5 bases). Germline CDR1 reads SNHLY; CDR2 reads FYNNEI. Trimming stripped 6 bases from V and 8 bases from J, with 10 bases between. This CDR3 spans 12 amino acids.

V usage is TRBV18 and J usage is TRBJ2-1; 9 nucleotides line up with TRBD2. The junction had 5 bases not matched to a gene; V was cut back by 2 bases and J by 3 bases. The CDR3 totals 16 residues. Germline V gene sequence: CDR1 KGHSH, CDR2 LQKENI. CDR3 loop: CASSPSSGTHYNEQFF. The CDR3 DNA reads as TGTGCCAGCTCACCATCTAGCGGGACTCACTACAATGAGCAGTTCTTC.

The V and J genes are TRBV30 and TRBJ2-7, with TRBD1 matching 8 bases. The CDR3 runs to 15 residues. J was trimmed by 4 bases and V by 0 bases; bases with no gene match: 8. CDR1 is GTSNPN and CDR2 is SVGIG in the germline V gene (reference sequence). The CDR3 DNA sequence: TGTGCCTGGAGTGTGGGCAGGGGGCCTTATTACGAGCAGTACTTC. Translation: CAWSVGRGPYYEQYF.

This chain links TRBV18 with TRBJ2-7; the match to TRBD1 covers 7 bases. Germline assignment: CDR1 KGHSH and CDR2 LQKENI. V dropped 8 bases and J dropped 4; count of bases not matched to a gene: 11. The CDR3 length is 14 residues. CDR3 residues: CASQQGGQAYEQYF. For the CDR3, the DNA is TGTGCCAGCCAACAAGGGGGCCAAGCTTACGAGCAGTACTTC.

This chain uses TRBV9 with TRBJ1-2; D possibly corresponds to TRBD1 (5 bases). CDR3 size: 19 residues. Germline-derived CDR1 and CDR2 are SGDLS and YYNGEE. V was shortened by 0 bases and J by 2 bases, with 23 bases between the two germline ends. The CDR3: CASSVGSWAGSPKNYGYTF. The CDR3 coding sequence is TGTGCCAGCAGCGTAGGATCATGGGCAGGGAGTCCGAAGAACTATGGCTACACCTTC.

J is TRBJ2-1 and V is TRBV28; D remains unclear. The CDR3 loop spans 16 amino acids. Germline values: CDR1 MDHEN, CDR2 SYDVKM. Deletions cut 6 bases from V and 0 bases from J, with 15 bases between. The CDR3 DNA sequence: TGTGCCAGCAGCTCCTCGACTTACCCCTCCTACAATGAGCAGTTCTTC. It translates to CASSSSTYPSYNEQFF.

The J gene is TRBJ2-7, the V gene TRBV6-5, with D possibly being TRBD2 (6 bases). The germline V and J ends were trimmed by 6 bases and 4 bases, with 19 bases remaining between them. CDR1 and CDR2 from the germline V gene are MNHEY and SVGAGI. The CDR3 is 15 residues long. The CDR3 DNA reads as TGTGCCAGCAGCCGCTCCGGGAGATCTTATTACGAGCAGTACTTC. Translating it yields CASSRSGRSYYEQYF.

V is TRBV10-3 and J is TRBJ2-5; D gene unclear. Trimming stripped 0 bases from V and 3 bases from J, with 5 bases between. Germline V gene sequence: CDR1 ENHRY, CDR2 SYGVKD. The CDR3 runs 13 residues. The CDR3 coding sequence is TGTGCCATCAGTGAGTCTTCCGAAGAGACCCAGTACTTC. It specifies CAISESSEETQYF.

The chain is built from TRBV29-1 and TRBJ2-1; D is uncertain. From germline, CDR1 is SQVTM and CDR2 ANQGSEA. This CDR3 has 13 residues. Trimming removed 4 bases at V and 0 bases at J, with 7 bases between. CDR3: CSVVIGSYNEQFF. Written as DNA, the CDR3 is TGCAGCGTTGTAATTGGCTCCTACAATGAGCAGTTCTTC.